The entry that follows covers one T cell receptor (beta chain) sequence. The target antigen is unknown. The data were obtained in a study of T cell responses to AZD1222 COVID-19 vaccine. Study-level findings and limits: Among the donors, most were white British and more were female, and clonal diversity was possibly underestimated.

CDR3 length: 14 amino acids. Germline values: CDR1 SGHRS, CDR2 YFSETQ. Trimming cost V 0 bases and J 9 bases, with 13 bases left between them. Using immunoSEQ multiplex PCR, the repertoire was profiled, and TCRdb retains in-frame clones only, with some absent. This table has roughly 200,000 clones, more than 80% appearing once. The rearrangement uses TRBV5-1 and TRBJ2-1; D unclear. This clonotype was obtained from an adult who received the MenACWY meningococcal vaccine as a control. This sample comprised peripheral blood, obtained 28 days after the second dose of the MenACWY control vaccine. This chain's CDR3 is CASSLEVSLGEQFF. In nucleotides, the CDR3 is TGCGCCAGCAGCTTGGAGGTTAGCCTGGGTGAGCAGTTCTTC.